A selection of T cell receptor beta chains follows, all from one sample in a study of a mutant IDH1 vaccine in newly diagnosed glioma. The table came from immunoSEQ multiplex PCR; TCRdb's copy has only in-frame clones and leaves some out. Counted here are approximately 70,000 clones, roughly 78% occurring once; the ten biggest clones make up around 8.4%. The sequenced sample was PBMCs, obtained from a glioma patient treated with radiotherapy, temozolomide or both. The receptors originated from a man aged 45-65 years with glioma. CDR3s include the opening cysteine and the closing phenylalanine or tryptophan. A D gene is named only where the DNA matches it firmly. Size is stated for part of the rows, as once, few or many counts, or as a class when the clone is expanded.

cdr3_nt cdr3_aa clone_size j_call v_call d_call
TGTGCCAGCAGTGGTGGACAGGGGATGAACACTGAAGCTTTCTTT CASSGGQGMNTEAFF once TRBJ1-1 TRBV2 TRBD1
TGTGCCAGCTCACCAGGTACGAGCTCCTACGAGCAGTACTTC CASSPGTSSYEQYF NA TRBJ2-7 TRBV18 NA
TGTGCCATCAGCCAGGACAGGGGGAAGGGAGGCGGGGAGCTGTTTTTT CAISQDRGKGGGELFF once TRBJ2-2 TRBV10-3 TRBD1
TGTGCCAGCTCATTCTCGGCCAATCGGGGGGGCACTGAAGCTTTCTTT CASSFSANRGGTEAFF NA TRBJ1-1 TRBV18 NA
TGTGCCAGCAGCCTCCACAGGGGGCCAAATCAGCCCCAGCATTTT CASSLHRGPNQPQHF NA TRBJ1-5 TRBV7-8 TRBD1
TGTGCCAGTAGTAAGGGGGACAGTCCTCGCAATCAGCCCCAGCATTTT CASSKGDSPRNQPQHF NA TRBJ1-5 TRBV19 TRBD1
TGTGCCAGCAGTGAAGAGGGTGGGAGTGGCAATGAGCAGTTCTTC CASSEEGGSGNEQFF NA TRBJ2-1 TRBV2 NA
TGTGCCATCAGTGACCCGAAGGGGAACTATGGCTACACCTTC CAISDPKGNYGYTF NA TRBJ1-2 TRBV10-3 NA
TGTGCCAGCTCCCCATCGACTAGTAGGGAGACCCAGTACTTC CASSPSTSRETQYF NA TRBJ2-5 TRBV18 NA
TGTGCCTCCGGACTAGCGGGGGCCAATGAGCAGTTCTTC CASGLAGANEQFF NA TRBJ2-1 TRBV10-3 TRBD2
TGCGCCAGCGCGGGGGGGGCGAACACTGAAGCTTTCTTT CASAGGANTEAFF NA TRBJ1-1 TRBV4-3 NA
TGCAGAAGCCACAGCTCTGAAGCTTTCTTT CRSHSSEAFF NA TRBJ1-1 TRBV20-1 NA
TGTGCCAGCAGTTTATCTGTTGGACTCAGCTACGAGCAGTACTTC CASSLSVGLSYEQYF NA TRBJ2-7 TRBV27 NA
TGTGCCAGCAGCGACAGGTATAATTCACCCCTCCACTTT CASSDRYNSPLHF once TRBJ1-6 TRBV27 NA
TGTGCCAGCAGCCTGGGGGCGAGCGGGGAGCTGTTTTTT CASSLGASGELFF NA TRBJ2-2 TRBV14 NA
TGTGCCAGTAGCGCCCGGGGGGACGGGCAGCCCCAGCATTTT CASSARGDGQPQHF NA TRBJ1-5 TRBV19 NA
TGTGCCAGCAAAACCGGCGGGGGAGGCTACACCTTC CASKTGGGGYTF NA TRBJ1-2 TRBV2 NA
TGCGCCAGCAGCCAAGGGGCCGGTGAGAACACCGGGGAGCTGTTTTTT CASSQGAGENTGELFF NA TRBJ2-2 TRBV4-1 NA
TGTGCCAGCAGCGAACAGGGGGCAGTTCAGCCCCAGCATTTT CASSEQGAVQPQHF NA TRBJ1-5 TRBV7-9 TRBD1
TGTGCCAGCAACCGGGGAAATCAGCCCCAGCATTTT CASNRGNQPQHF few TRBJ1-5 TRBV28 NA
TGCAGCGCAATCCGAGGGGGGAGTCTCAAAGGCACAGATACGCAGTATTTT CSAIRGGSLKGTDTQYF NA TRBJ2-3 TRBV29-1 NA
TGTGCCAGCAGCTTGGGACAGGGAAAGAACACTGAAGCTTTCTTT CASSLGQGKNTEAFF few TRBJ1-1 TRBV5-8 TRBD1
TGTGCCACCAGACGGGACAGGGGCTCCTACAATGAGCAGTTCTTC CATRRDRGSYNEQFF NA TRBJ2-1 TRBV27 TRBD1